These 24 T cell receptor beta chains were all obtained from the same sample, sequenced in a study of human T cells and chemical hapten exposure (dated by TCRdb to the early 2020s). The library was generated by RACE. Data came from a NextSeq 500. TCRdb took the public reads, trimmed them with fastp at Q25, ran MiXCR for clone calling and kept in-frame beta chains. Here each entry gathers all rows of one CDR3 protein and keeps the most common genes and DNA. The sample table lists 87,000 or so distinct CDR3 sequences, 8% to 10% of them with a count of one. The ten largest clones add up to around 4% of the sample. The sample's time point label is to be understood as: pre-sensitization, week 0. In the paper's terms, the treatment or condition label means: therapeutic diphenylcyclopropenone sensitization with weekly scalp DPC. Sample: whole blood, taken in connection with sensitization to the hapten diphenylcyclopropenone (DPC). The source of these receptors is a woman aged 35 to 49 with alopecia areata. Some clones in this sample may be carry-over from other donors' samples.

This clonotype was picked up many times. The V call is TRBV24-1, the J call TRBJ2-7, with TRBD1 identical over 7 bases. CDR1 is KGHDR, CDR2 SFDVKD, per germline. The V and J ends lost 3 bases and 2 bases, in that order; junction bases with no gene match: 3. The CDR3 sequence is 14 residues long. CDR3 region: CATSDGTEAYEQYF. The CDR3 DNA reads TGTGCCACCAGTGATGGGACAGAAGCCTACGAGCAGTACTTC.

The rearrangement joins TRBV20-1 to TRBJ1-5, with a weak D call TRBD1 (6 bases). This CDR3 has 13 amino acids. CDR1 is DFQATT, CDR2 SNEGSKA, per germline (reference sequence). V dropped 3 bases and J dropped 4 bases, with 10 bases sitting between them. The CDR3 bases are TGCAGTGCTAGTGGGCAGGGGAATCAGCCCCAGCATTTT. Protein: CSASGQGNQPQHF.

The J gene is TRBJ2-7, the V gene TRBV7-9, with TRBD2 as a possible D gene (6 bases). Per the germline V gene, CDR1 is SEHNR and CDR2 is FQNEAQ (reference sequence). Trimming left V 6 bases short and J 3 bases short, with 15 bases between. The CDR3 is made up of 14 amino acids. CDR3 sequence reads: CASRYGGEVYEQYF. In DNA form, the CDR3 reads TGTGCCAGCAGATACGGGGGAGAAGTCTACGAGCAGTACTTC.

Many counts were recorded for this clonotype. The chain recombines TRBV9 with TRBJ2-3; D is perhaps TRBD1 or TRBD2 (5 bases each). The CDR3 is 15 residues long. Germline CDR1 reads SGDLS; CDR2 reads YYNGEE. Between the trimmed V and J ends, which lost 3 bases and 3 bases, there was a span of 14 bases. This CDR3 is CASSGLSWGTDTQYF. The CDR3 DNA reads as TGTGCCAGCAGCGGATTATCGTGGGGGACAGATACGCAGTATTTT.

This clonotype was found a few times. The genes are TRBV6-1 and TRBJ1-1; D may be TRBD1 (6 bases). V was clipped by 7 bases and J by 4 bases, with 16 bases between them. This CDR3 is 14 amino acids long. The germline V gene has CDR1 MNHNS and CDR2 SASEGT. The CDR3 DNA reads TGTGCCAGCACCCTCGGAGGGGGATCCACTGAAGCTTTCTTT. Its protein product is CASTLGGGSTEAFF.

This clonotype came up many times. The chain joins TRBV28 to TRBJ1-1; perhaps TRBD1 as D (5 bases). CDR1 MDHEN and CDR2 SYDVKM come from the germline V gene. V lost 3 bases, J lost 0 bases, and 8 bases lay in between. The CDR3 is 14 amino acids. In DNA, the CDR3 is TGTGCCAGCAGTTTGACAGCGATGAACACTGAAGCTTTCTTT. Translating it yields CASSLTAMNTEAFF.

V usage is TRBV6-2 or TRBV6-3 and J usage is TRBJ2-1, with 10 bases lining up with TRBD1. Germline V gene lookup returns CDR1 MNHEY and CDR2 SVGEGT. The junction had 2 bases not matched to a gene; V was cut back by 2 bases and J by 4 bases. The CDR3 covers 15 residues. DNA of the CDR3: TGTGCCAGCAGTTACGGACAGGGGGTTTACAATGAGCAGTTCTTC. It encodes CASSYGQGVYNEQFF.

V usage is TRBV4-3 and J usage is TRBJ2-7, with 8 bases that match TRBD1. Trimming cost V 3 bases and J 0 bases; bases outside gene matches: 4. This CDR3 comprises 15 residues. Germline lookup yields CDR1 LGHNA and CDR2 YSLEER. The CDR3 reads CASSQGTGGSYEQYF. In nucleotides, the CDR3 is TGCGCCAGCAGCCAGGGGACAGGCGGCTCCTACGAGCAGTACTTC.

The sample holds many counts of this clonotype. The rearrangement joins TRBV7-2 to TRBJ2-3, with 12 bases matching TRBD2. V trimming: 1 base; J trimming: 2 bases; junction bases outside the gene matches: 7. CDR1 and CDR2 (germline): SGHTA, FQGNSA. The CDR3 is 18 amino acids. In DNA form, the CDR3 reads TGTGCCAGCAGCTTAGACGGACTAGCGGGGACCTCCACAGATACGCAGTATTTT. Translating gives CASSLDGLAGTSTDTQYF.

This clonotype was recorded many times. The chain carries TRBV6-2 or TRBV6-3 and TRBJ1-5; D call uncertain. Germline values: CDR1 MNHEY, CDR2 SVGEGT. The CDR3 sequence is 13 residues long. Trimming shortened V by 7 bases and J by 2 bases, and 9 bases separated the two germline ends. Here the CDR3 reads CASTPRGNQPQHF. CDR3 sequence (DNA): TGTGCCAGCACCCCTCGGGGCAATCAGCCCCAGCATTTT.

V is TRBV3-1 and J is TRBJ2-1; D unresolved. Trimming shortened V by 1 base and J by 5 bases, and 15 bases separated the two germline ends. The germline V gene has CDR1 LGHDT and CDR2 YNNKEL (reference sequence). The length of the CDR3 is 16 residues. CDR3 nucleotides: TGTGCCAGCAGCCAAGGAGTTACCAGAGGCCACAATGAGCAGTTCTTC. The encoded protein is CASSQGVTRGHNEQFF.

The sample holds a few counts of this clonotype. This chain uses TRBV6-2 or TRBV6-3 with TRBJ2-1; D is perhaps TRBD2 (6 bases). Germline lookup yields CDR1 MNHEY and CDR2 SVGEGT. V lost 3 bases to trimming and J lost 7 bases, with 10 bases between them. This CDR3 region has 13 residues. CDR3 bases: TGTGCCAGCAGTTATGGGGGGAGGAATGAGCAGTTCTTC. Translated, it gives CASSYGGRNEQFF.

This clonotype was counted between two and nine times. This CDR3 reads CASSSTLGHLSHEQYF. The DNA for the CDR3 is TGCGCCAGCAGCTCGACCCTCGGACACCTCTCGCACGAGCAGTACTTC. The chain is built from TRBV5-1 and TRBJ2-7; possibly TRBD1 for D (5 bases). Trimming left V 3 bases short and J 5 bases short, with 21 bases between. Germline CDR1 is SGHRS and CDR2 is YFSETQ. This CDR3 is 16 amino acids long.

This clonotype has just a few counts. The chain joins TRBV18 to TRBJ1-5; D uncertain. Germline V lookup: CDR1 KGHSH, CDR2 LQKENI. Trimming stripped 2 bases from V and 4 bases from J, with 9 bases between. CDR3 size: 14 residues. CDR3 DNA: TGTGCCAGCTCACCAGGGTCTTTTAATCAGCCCCAGCATTTT. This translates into CASSPGSFNQPQHF.

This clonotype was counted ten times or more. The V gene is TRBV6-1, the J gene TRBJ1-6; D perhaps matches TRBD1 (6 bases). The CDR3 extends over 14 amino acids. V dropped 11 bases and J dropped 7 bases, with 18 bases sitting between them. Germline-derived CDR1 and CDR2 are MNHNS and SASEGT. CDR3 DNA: TGTGCCGTAAAACAGGGAGAGGGAAATTCACCCCTCCACTTT. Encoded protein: CAVKQGEGNSPLHF.

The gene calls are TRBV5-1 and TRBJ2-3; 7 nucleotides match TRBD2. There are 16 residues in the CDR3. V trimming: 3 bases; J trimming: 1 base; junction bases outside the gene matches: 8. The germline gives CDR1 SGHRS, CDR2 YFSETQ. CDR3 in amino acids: CASSWGLSGGTDTQYF. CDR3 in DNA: TGCGCCAGCAGCTGGGGTTTGAGCGGGGGCACAGATACGCAGTATTTT.

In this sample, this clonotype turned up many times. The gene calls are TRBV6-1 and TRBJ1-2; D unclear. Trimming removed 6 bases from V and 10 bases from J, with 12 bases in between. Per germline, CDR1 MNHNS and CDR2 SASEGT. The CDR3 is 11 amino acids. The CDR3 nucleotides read TGTGCCAGCAGGGATCAGGATTCCTACACCTTC. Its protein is CASRDQDSYTF.

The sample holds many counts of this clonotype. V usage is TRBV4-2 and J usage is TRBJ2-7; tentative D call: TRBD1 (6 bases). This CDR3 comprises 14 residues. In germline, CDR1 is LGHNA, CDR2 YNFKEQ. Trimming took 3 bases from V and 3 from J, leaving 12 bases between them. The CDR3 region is CASSHTPGVYEQYF. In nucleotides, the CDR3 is TGTGCCAGCAGCCACACACCAGGGGTCTACGAGCAGTACTTC.

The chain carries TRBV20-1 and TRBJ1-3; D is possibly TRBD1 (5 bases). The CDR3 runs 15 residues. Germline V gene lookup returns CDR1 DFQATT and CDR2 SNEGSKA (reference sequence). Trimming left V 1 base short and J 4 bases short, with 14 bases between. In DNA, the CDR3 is TGCAGTGCTAGAGGGCCCGACAGATTGGGAAACACCATATATTTT. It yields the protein CSARGPDRLGNTIYF.

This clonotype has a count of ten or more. The CDR3 nucleotides read TGTGCCAGTAGTATTGGACCCAGGAACACTGAAGCTTTCTTT. This translates into CASSIGPRNTEAFF. The V and J genes are TRBV19 and TRBJ1-1; D gene unclear. The CDR3 is made up of 14 amino acids. Germline V gene sequence: CDR1 LNHDA, CDR2 SQIVND (reference sequence). The V end was cut by 3 bases, the J end by 1 base, with 9 bases between.

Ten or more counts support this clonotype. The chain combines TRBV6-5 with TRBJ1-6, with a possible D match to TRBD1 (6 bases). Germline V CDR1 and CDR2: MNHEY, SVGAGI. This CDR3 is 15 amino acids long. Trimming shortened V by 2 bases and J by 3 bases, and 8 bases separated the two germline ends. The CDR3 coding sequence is TGTGCCAGCAGTTACAAACAGGGCTATAATTCACCCCTCCACTTT. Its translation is CASSYKQGYNSPLHF.

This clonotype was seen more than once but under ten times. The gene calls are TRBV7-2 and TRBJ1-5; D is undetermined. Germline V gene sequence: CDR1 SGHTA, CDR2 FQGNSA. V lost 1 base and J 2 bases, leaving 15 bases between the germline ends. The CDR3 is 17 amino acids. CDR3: CASSLVGSGEGNQPQHF. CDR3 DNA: TGTGCCAGCAGCTTAGTGGGCTCCGGGGAGGGCAATCAGCCCCAGCATTTT. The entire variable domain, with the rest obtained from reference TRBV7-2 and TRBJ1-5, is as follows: GAGVSQSPSNKVTEKGKDVELRCDPISGHTALYWYRQSLGQGLEFLIYFQGNSAPDKSGLPSDRFSAERTGGSVSTLTIQRTQQEDSAVYLCASSLVGSGEGNQPQHFGDGTRLSIL.

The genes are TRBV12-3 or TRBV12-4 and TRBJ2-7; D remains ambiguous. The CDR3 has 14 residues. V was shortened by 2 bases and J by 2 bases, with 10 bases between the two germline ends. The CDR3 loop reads CASSLRAPPYEQYF. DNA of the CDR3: TGTGCCAGCAGTTTACGGGCTCCTCCCTACGAGCAGTACTTC.

This chain's CDR3 is CASSPRGTSSPLHF. The CDR3 region has the DNA TGTGCCAGTAGCCCTCGCGGGACCAGTTCACCCCTCCACTTT. The rearrangement links TRBV19 to TRBJ1-6; perhaps TRBD1 as D (5 bases). The V gene lost 6 bases and the J gene lost 9 bases, with 15 bases spanning the gap. This CDR3 comprises 14 residues. Per the germline V gene, CDR1 is LNHDA and CDR2 is SQIVND (reference sequence).